The 18 T cell receptor beta chains listed next were all sequenced from one sample in a study of T cells in Graves' hyperthyroidism and ophthalmopathy. Amplified TCR beta CDR3 regions derived from RNA transcripts. The HTBI primer set served for first-round RT-PCR of the TCR CDR3. TCRdb analysed the multiplex PCR reads with MiXCR anew, one entry per CDR3 protein. This sample has 620,000 or so distinct CDR3 sequences; about 14% occur once, and the top ten carry under 15%. Material: blood. Receptors originate from a woman in her fifties or sixties with Graves' ophthalmopathy.

This clonotype was observed many times. The rearrangement links TRBV7-2 to TRBJ2-5; D may be TRBD1 (5 bases). The V gene lost 2 bases and the J gene lost 5 bases, with 12 bases spanning the gap. The CDR3 loop spans 14 amino acids. In germline, CDR1 is SGHTA, CDR2 FQGNSA. The chain's CDR3 is CASSLSPGMETQYF. The CDR3 DNA reads as TGTGCCAGCAGCTTAAGTCCAGGGATGGAGACCCAGTACTTC.

The sample holds a few counts of this clonotype. A much larger clone lies one base from this, so it may be a read error. The rearrangement links TRBV27 to TRBJ1-5; 7 bases are shared with TRBD1. Germline lookup yields CDR1 MNHEY and CDR2 SMNVEV (reference sequence). The CDR3 length is 14 residues. After removal of 5 bases from V and 5 bases from J, the junction contained 6 bases not matched to a gene. CDR3 protein: CASSAYRGDQPQHF. The CDR3 DNA is TGTGCCAGCAGTGCATACAGGGGCGATCAGCCCCAGCATTTT.

This sequence joins TRBV7-8 and TRBJ1-4, with D uncertain. Trimming left V 5 bases short and J 8 bases short, with 9 bases between. The CDR3 is made up of 12 amino acids. Germline V gives CDR1 SGHVS, CDR2 FQNEAQ. The CDR3 bases are TGTGCCAGCAGCCCGACGGAGGAAAAACTGTTTTTT. Translation gives CASSPTEEKLFF.

This clonotype came up many times. The V call is TRBV6-2 or TRBV6-3, the J call TRBJ2-3; TRBD2 agrees at 7 bases. The CDR3 has 15 amino acids. Germline V gene data show CDR1 as MNHEY and CDR2 as SVGEGT. The CDR3 nucleotides read TGTGCAGCGCGCGGGAGAGTCATCAGCACAGATACGCAGTATTTT. Its translation is CAARGRVISTDTQYF.

This clonotype was seen many times. The gene calls are TRBV20-1 and TRBJ1-2, with 7 bases aligning to TRBD1. This CDR3 is built from 13 residues. The J segment lost 10 bases and the V segment lost 6 bases, leaving 14 bases of the junction unmatched. Germline V CDR1 and CDR2: DFQATT, SNEGSKA (reference sequence). The CDR3 loop is CSAETGITPTYTF. CDR3 coding DNA: TGCAGTGCCGAGACAGGGATAACTCCAACCTACACCTTC.

This clonotype was observed many times. This chain joins TRBV11-2 and TRBJ2-1; maybe TRBD2 (5 bases). The CDR3 extends over 13 amino acids. Germline-derived CDR1 and CDR2 are SGHAT and FQNNGV. V lost 0 bases, J lost 12 bases, and 12 bases lay in between. The CDR3 spells CASSLESGGRQFF. The CDR3 nucleotides are TGTGCCAGCAGCTTAGAGTCCGGAGGAAGGCAGTTCTTC.

The table lists this clonotype with a few counts. The gene calls are TRBV7-3 and TRBJ2-3; TRBD1 agrees at 7 bases. The V and J ends lost 0 bases and 5 bases, in that order; junction bases with no gene match: 11. The germline gives CDR1 SGHTA, CDR2 FQGTGA. This CDR3 has 17 amino acids. The chain's CDR3 is CASSLTPTGSGVDTQYF. CDR3 nucleotides: TGTGCCAGCAGCTTAACCCCGACAGGGTCTGGGGTAGATACGCAGTATTTT.

This clonotype turned up a few times. The rearrangement uses TRBV12-3 or TRBV12-4 and TRBJ2-3; D remains unclear. The CDR3 runs 15 residues. Deletions cut 1 base from V and 0 bases from J, with 8 bases between. CDR3 in amino acids: CASSLDGISTDTQYF. The DNA for the CDR3 is TGTGCCAGCAGTTTAGATGGGATCAGCACAGATACGCAGTATTTT.

The V call is TRBV7-8, the J call TRBJ1-5; 8 bases line up with TRBD1. The CDR3 runs 14 residues. Germline-derived CDR1 and CDR2 are SGHVS and FQNEAQ. Trimming at V came to 5 bases and at J to 7 bases, leaving 7 bases not matched to a gene. The chain's CDR3 is CASSLGQGWQPQHF. The CDR3 coding sequence is TGTGCCAGCAGCCTTGGACAGGGCTGGCAGCCCCAGCATTTT.

This clonotype was counted between two and nine times. The V gene is TRBV7-9, the J gene TRBJ1-6; possible D gene TRBD1, 6 bases. CDR1 is SEHNR and CDR2 is FQNEAQ in the germline V gene (reference sequence). The CDR3 extends over 16 amino acids. V lost 3 bases to trimming and J lost 5 bases, with 14 bases between them. The chain's CDR3 is CASSFPPGQNNSPLHF. CDR3 bases: TGTGCCAGCAGCTTCCCCCCGGGACAAAATAATTCACCCCTCCACTTT.

This clonotype was seen repeatedly, ten times or more. The chain joins TRBV7-8 to TRBJ2-5; 12 nucleotides agree with TRBD1. J gave up 14 bases and V 6 bases, and 16 bases lay outside the gene matches. This CDR3 contains 15 residues. Germline CDR1 is SGHVS and CDR2 is FQNEAQ. DNA for the CDR3: TGTGCCAGCAGTCTACCTGTCGGGACAGGGGGCTTATTCTACTTC. Amino acids: CASSLPVGTGGLFYF.

This clonotype was picked up many times. The chain has TRBV5-1 and TRBJ1-2; D might be TRBD1 (5 bases). This CDR3 comprises 15 residues. From germline, CDR1 is SGHRS and CDR2 YFSETQ. V was cut by 0 bases and J by 5 bases, with 14 bases left in between. CDR3: CASSLGGRNIYGYTF. The CDR3 DNA sequence: TGCGCCAGCAGCTTGGGGGGACGGAACATATATGGCTACACCTTC.

This clonotype was seen a few times. This rearrangement joins TRBV15 to TRBJ2-3; D remains unclear. The CDR3 consists of 12 residues. The V gene lost 3 bases and the J gene lost 5 bases, with 6 bases spanning the gap. Germline V lookup: CDR1 LNHNV, CDR2 YYDKDF (reference sequence). The CDR3 loop is CATSSLRDTQYF. The CDR3, as DNA: TGTGCCACCAGCAGCCTTAGAGATACGCAGTATTTT.

This clonotype was recorded at least ten times. This chain uses TRBV3-1 with TRBJ2-7, with TRBD1 matching 9 bases. Germline loops: CDR1 LGHDT, CDR2 YNNKEL (reference sequence). Germline trimming cut 3 bases from V and 2 bases from J; bases unmatched to any gene: 14. The CDR3 totals 18 residues. The CDR3 sequence is CASSHYSAGQGKAYEQYF. CDR3 sequence (DNA): TGTGCCAGCAGCCATTATTCCGCGGGACAGGGTAAGGCCTACGAGCAGTACTTC.

Ten or more counts support this clonotype. V usage is TRBV3-1 and J usage is TRBJ1-2; unclear D gene. Germline-derived CDR1 and CDR2 are LGHDT and YNNKEL (reference sequence). The CDR3 runs to 13 residues. Trimming pared 0 bases from V and 6 bases from J, leaving 8 bases between. The CDR3 loop is CASSQEYGDGYTF. CDR3 DNA sequence: TGTGCCAGCAGCCAAGAGTACGGGGATGGCTACACCTTC.

This clonotype was found many times. The V gene is TRBV2, the J gene TRBJ2-1, with TRBD1 matching over 10 bases. The CDR3 covers 13 residues. The V segment lost 11 bases and the J segment 8 bases; nucleotides outside the gene matches: 9. Germline V CDR1 and CDR2: SNHLY, FYNNEI. The CDR3 loop reads CACSRQGADEQFF. Here the CDR3 DNA reads TGTGCCTGTTCGAGACAGGGGGCCGATGAGCAGTTCTTC.

This clonotype was detected only a few times. The V and J genes are TRBV29-1 and TRBJ1-1; weak D call: TRBD1 (6 bases). V shed 2 bases and J shed 7 bases, with 14 bases lying between them. The CDR3 length is 13 residues. Germline assignment: CDR1 SQVTM and CDR2 ANQGSEA. CDR3 loop: CSVESRLQGEAFF. CDR3 sequence (DNA): TGCAGCGTTGAATCCCGACTACAGGGTGAAGCTTTCTTT.

This clonotype was recorded at least ten times. V and J are TRBV5-1 and TRBJ1-2; 7 nucleotides line up with TRBD1. Looked up from germline, CDR1 is SGHRS and CDR2 is YFSETQ. Unmatched junction bases numbered 16, after V lost 4 bases and J lost 4 bases. CDR3 length: 17 amino acids. The CDR3, as DNA: TGCGCCAGCAGCCCGCGGCCCCGACAGGGCCACTCCTATGGCTACACCTTC. Protein product: CASSPRPRQGHSYGYTF.